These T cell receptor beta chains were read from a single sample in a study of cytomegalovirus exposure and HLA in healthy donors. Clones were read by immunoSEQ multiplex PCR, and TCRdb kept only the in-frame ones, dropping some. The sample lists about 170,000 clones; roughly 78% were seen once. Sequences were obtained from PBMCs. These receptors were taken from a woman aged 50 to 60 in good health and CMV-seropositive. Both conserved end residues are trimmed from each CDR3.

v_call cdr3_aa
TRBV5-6 ASSRLGQVRRETEAF
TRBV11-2 ASTFRSGLAGENEQF
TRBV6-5 ASKVRAGFGYT
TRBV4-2 ASSQAESVGHEQF
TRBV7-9 ASSRWSEGEETQY
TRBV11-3 ASSLGTRTFWDNEQF
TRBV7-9 ASSLLGQGGNNEQF
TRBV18 ASSRTAGQGFSPLH
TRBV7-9 ASSYSGLHRSEQY
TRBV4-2 ASSQEIRGTEAF
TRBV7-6 ASSLTGTSYEQY
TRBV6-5 ASRRGGEQY
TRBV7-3 ASSFLEADTQY
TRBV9 ASSVGRVSYNEQF
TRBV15 ATSSTPPQGANYGYT
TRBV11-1 ASSQRSRSGKNEQF
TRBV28 ASSFSGYQETQY
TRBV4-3 ASSQVQSMLAGGYT
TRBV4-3 ASSLSGTSYLY
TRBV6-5 ASGLALTTYNEQF
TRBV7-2 ASTHFGGGAGDTQY
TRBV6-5 ASSRIGTEAF
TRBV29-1 SVAVAGDGEQF
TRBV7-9 ASSSPRHGQGSYNEQF
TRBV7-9 ASSPSFRQY
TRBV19 ASSIGGMDYGYT
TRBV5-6 ASSLPLEGAIAQY
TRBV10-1 AEKGTGIYEQY
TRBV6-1 ASTTSGGAGGELF
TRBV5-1 ASSSGGLGYGYT
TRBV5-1 ASKVPGQVNEKLF
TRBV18 ASSPRGEDTEAF
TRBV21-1 ASSKWGEEY
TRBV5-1 ASSILTRGPYNEQF
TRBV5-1 ASSLVSGGPNTEAF
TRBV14 ASNSGLNTGELF
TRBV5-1 ASSLVSGQETQY
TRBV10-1 AGSRLAGEPYEQY
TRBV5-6 ASSLLVAGATDTQY
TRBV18 ASSPTQGESGNTIY
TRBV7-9 SSSLGLAGNTDTQY